This TCR beta chain appears in the sequencing data of a study of early stage breast cancer tumors. About this clone itself: Its antigen is unidentified.

This CDR3 is 13 amino acids long. Germline V gene lookup returns CDR1 SGDLS and CDR2 YYNGEE. Between the trimmed V and J ends, which lost 0 bases and 7 bases, there was a span of 7 bases. Study-level points and caveats: Most shared enriched TCRB sequences were commonly generated ones.

Sequencing was performed with immunoSEQ multiplex PCR; in TCRdb, only in-frame clones are kept and a portion is missing. The sample has about 36,000 clones, 70% to 80% seen once. This TCR was recovered from a person between 60 and 69 years old with breast cancer. This chain links TRBV9 with TRBJ2-2; maybe TRBD2 (5 bases). The material sequenced was blood. This CDR3 is CASSVEADGELFF. The CDR3 region has the DNA TGTGCCAGCAGCGTAGAAGCGGACGGGGAGCTGTTTTTT.